A single sample is the source of the 21 T cell receptor beta chains below, sequenced in a study of cytomegalovirus exposure and HLA in healthy donors. The table came from immunoSEQ multiplex PCR; TCRdb's copy has only in-frame clones and leaves some out. This table holds about 240,000 clones, approximately 86% found once. The sample comprised PBMCs. The receptors were gathered from a woman aged 30 to 39 in good health and CMV-seropositive.

The count of this clone is one. V and J are TRBV11-2 and TRBJ2-3; 10 positions agree with TRBD2. The germline gives CDR1 SGHAT, CDR2 FQNNGV. The CDR3 runs 16 residues. Trimming removed 1 base from V and 1 base from J; junction bases left unmatched: 2. CDR3 sequence reads: CASSLVLAGRTDTQYF. The CDR3 DNA sequence: TGTGCCAGCAGCTTAGTACTAGCGGGGCGCACAGATACGCAGTATTTT.

The gene calls are TRBV19 and TRBJ2-7; D gene unclear. This CDR3 has 14 amino acids. Germline CDR1 reads LNHDA; CDR2 reads SQIVND (reference sequence). V was pared by 5 bases and J by 3 bases, with 14 bases between. CDR3 coding DNA: TGTGCCAGTAGTGTACGGTCTAACGGCTACGAGCAGTACTTC. Its translation is CASSVRSNGYEQYF.

V usage is TRBV5-1 and J usage is TRBJ1-1; tentative D call: TRBD1 (5 bases). Germline V gene lookup returns CDR1 SGHRS and CDR2 YFSETQ. Trimming stripped 4 bases from V and 1 base from J, with 14 bases between. The CDR3 runs to 15 residues. The CDR3 reads CASSLRSDRNTEAFF. In DNA, the CDR3 is TGCGCCAGCAGCCTTAGATCCGACAGGAACACTGAAGCTTTCTTT.

Worth noting for this clone: The sample contains more than one DNA sequence encoding this CDR3. V gene TRBV27 combines with J gene TRBJ1-5, with D possibly TRBD1 on 5 matching bases. Trimming took 3 bases from V and 4 from J, leaving 10 bases between them. In germline, CDR1 is MNHEY, CDR2 SMNVEV (reference sequence). The CDR3 contains 14 residues. CDR3 nucleotides: TGTGCCAGCAGTTTGGGGGGAGGGAATCAGCCCCAGCATTTT. Its translation is CASSLGGGNQPQHF.

This clone showed up just once. V gene TRBV5-1 combines with J gene TRBJ1-1; D ambiguous. Germline V gene sequence: CDR1 SGHRS, CDR2 YFSETQ. V lost 4 bases, J lost 5 bases, and 12 bases lay in between. This CDR3 has 13 amino acids. The CDR3 loop reads CASSEEAGTEAFF. CDR3 DNA sequence: TGCGCCAGCAGCGAGGAGGCTGGGACTGAAGCTTTCTTT.

This chain links TRBV6-1 with TRBJ2-3; D is unresolved. Germline CDR1 reads MNHNS; CDR2 reads SASEGT. This CDR3 has 14 residues. Trimming shortened V by 1 base and J by 6 bases, and 11 bases separated the two germline ends. CDR3: CASSEGTRSDTQYF. As DNA, the CDR3 is TGTGCCAGCAGTGAAGGAACGAGGTCCGATACGCAGTATTTT.

This chain uses TRBV6-1 with TRBJ2-3, with D tentatively TRBD2 (6 bases). CDR1 MNHNS and CDR2 SASEGT come from the germline V gene. This CDR3 is built from 18 residues. V lost 6 bases and J 3 bases, leaving 25 bases between the germline ends. The CDR3 protein is CASSEQPAGTGRTDTQYF. For the CDR3, the DNA is TGTGCCAGCAGCGAACAGCCGGCCGGGACTGGACGTACAGATACGCAGTATTTT.

This chain connects TRBV13 to TRBJ2-3; D uncertain. Germline V gives CDR1 PRHDT, CDR2 FYEKMQ (reference sequence). The CDR3 extends over 13 amino acids. The V end was cut by 5 bases, the J end by 3 bases, with 9 bases between. CDR3 coding DNA: TGTGCCAGCAGCCGAAGAGGTACAGATACGCAGTATTTT. Translating it yields CASSRRGTDTQYF.

This chain connects TRBV4-1 to TRBJ1-1, with TRBD1 as a possible D gene (5 bases). Trimming stripped 0 bases from V and 11 bases from J, with 22 bases between. Germline V gene sequence: CDR1 MGHRA, CDR2 YSYEKL. This CDR3 comprises 16 residues. Here the CDR3 reads CASSQDNRVDKGWAFF. The CDR3 DNA reads as TGCGCCAGCAGCCAAGATAACCGGGTGGACAAAGGCTGGGCTTTCTTT.

V usage is TRBV28 and J usage is TRBJ2-1, with TRBD2 matching over 10 bases. Germline V gene lookup returns CDR1 MDHEN and CDR2 SYDVKM. The CDR3 is 15 amino acids. The V gene end was trimmed by 3 bases and the J gene end by 7 bases; junction bases not matched to a gene: 6. CDR3 bases: TGTGCCAGCAGTTTGCTTCTAGCGGGAGAAAATGAGCAGTTCTTC. It is translated as CASSLLLAGENEQFF.

V usage is TRBV11-3 and J usage is TRBJ2-2, with D possibly matching TRBD1 (6 bases). The CDR3 length is 15 residues. Germline V gene sequence: CDR1 SGHNT, CDR2 YENEEA. With 6 bases removed from V and 5 bases from J, the gap between germline ends came to 16 bases. The CDR3 loop is CASSKVDSGTGELFF. The CDR3 DNA is TGTGCCAGCAGTAAAGTGGACAGCGGTACCGGGGAGCTGTTTTTT.

The gene calls are TRBV19 and TRBJ1-2, with 7 bases aligning to TRBD1. This CDR3 region has 12 residues. Germline CDR1 reads LNHDA; CDR2 reads SQIVND (reference sequence). The J segment lost 4 bases and the V segment lost 10 bases, leaving 6 bases of the junction unmatched. The CDR3 is CATGDSFYGYTF. The DNA of the CDR3 is TGTGCCACCGGGGACAGCTTCTATGGCTACACCTTC. The full variable domain, in which reference TRBV19 and TRBJ1-2 provide the parts outside the CDR3, is DGGITQSPKYLFRKEGQNVTLSCEQNLNHDAMYWYRQDPGQGLRLIYYSQIVNDFQKGDIAEGYSVSREKKESFPLTVTSAQKNPTAFYLCATGDSFYGYTFGSGTRLTVV.

This chain joins TRBV6-1 and TRBJ2-7, with TRBD1 matching 7 bases. Unmatched junction bases numbered 3, after V lost 5 bases and J lost 2 bases. This CDR3 has 13 residues. Looked up from germline, CDR1 is MNHNS and CDR2 is SASEGT. The CDR3 DNA reads as TGTGCCAGCAGTACAGGGACAGCCTACGAGCAGTACTTC. Protein sequence: CASSTGTAYEQYF.

The chain joins TRBV28 to TRBJ2-7; D remains ambiguous. Trimming stripped 3 bases from V and 3 bases from J, with 12 bases between. Germline V gene sequence: CDR1 MDHEN, CDR2 SYDVKM. There are 14 residues in the CDR3. This CDR3 reads CASSFVAVYYEQYF. In nucleotides, the CDR3 is TGTGCCAGCAGTTTCGTGGCGGTCTACTACGAGCAGTACTTC.

The V call is TRBV18, the J call TRBJ2-5; the match to TRBD1 covers 8 bases. This CDR3 has 14 amino acids. J gave up 1 base and V 8 bases, and 6 bases lay outside the gene matches. Germline assignment: CDR1 KGHSH and CDR2 LQKENI. For the CDR3, the DNA is TGTGCCAGCACCATTGGACAGGGCCAAGAGACCCAGTACTTC. It yields the protein CASTIGQGQETQYF.

This clone was observed once. CDR3 in amino acids: CASSPPLAGLTYDTQYF. CDR3 nucleotide sequence: TGTGCCAGCAGCCCGCCACTAGCGGGCTTGACCTACGATACGCAGTATTTT. The chain joins TRBV13 to TRBJ2-3; 9 bases align to TRBD2. This CDR3 region has 17 residues. The germline V gene encodes CDR1 PRHDT and CDR2 FYEKMQ (reference sequence). Trimming at V came to 5 bases and at J to 6 bases, leaving 15 bases not matched to a gene.

The chain combines TRBV27 with TRBJ2-2; D is undetermined. The CDR3 spans 15 residues. Germline V gene data show CDR1 as MNHEY and CDR2 as SMNVEV (reference sequence). V was clipped by 6 bases and J by 0 bases, with 11 bases between them. CDR3 sequence reads: CASSAVYPNTGELFF. In DNA, the CDR3 is TGTGCCAGCAGCGCGGTGTATCCGAACACCGGGGAGCTGTTTTTT.

J is TRBJ1-3 and V is TRBV7-9, with no clear D. Germline loops: CDR1 SEHNR, CDR2 FQNEAQ (reference sequence). The CDR3 length is 13 residues. The germline V and J ends were trimmed by 0 bases and 4 bases, with 4 bases remaining between them. CDR3 residues: CASSLAEGNTIYF. The CDR3 nucleotides read TGTGCCAGCAGCTTAGCGGAGGGAAACACCATATATTTT.

This sequence joins TRBV6-6 and TRBJ1-5; TRBD1 might be the D (6 bases). The CDR3 extends over 15 amino acids. Germline CDR1 reads MNHNY; CDR2 reads SVGAGI (reference sequence). V was trimmed by 4 bases and J by 7 bases, leaving 17 bases between them. The CDR3 loop is CASSWTVGARQPQHF. CDR3 DNA sequence: TGTGCCAGCAGTTGGACAGTGGGGGCCCGGCAGCCCCAGCATTTT.

The rearrangement joins TRBV6-5 to TRBJ2-1; 7 bases agree with TRBD2. CDR3 length equals 15 residues. V dropped 0 bases and J dropped 3; count of bases not matched to a gene: 2. Germline-derived CDR1 and CDR2 are MNHEY and SVGAGI. The CDR3 protein is CASSYSASGYNEQFF. The CDR3 coding sequence is TGTGCCAGCAGTTACTCGGCTAGCGGCTACAATGAGCAGTTCTTC.

This clone was recorded once. The chain is built from TRBV2 and TRBJ2-1; TRBD2 matches 9 bases. The CDR3 consists of 18 residues. Per the germline V gene, CDR1 is SNHLY and CDR2 is FYNNEI. J lost 2 bases, V lost 7 bases, and 15 bases had no gene match. CDR3 nucleotides: TGTGCCAGCACCCCTCCCCTAGCGGGAAGGGGCGCCTACAATGAGCAGTTCTTC. It translates to CASTPPLAGRGAYNEQFF.